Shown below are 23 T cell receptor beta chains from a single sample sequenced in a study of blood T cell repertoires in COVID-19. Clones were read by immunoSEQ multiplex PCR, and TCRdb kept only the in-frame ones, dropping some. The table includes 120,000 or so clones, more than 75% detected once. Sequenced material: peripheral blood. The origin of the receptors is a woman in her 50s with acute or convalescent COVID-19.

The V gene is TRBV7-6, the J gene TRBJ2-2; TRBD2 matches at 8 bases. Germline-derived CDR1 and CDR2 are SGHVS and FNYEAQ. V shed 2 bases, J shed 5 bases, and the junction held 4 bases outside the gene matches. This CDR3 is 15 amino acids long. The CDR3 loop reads CASSLNREGTGELFF. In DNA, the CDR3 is TGTGCCAGCAGCTTAAACCGGGAGGGGACCGGGGAGCTGTTTTTT. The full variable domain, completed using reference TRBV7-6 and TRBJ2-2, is GAGVSQSPRYKVTKRGQDVALRCDPISGHVSLYWYRQALGQGPEFLTYFNYEAQQDKSGLPNDRFSAERPEGSISTLTIQRTEQRDSAMYRCASSLNREGTGELFFGEGSRLTVL.

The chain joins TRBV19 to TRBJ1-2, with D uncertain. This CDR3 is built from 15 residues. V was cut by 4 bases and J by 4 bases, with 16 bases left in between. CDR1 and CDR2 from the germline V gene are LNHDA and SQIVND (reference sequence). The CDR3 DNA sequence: TGTGCCAGTAGTACCCCCGAGGGCAGTCTCTATGGCTACACCTTC. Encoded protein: CASSTPEGSLYGYTF.

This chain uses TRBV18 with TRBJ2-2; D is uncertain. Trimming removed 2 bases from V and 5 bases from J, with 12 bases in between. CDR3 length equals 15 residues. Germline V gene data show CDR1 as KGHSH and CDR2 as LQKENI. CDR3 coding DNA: TGTGCCAGCTCACCATTTGTCTCTAATACCGGGGAGCTGTTTTTT. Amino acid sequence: CASSPFVSNTGELFF.

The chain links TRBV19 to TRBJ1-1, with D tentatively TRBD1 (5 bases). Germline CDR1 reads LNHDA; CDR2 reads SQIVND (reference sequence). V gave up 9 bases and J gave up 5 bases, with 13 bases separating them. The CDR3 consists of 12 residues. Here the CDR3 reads CASLMGGTEAFF. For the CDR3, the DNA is TGTGCCAGCTTGATGGGGGGAACTGAAGCTTTCTTT.

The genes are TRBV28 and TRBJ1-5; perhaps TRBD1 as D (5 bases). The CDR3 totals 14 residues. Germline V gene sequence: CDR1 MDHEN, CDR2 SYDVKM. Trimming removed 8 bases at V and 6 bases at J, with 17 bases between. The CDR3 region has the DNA TGTGCCAGCTCCCCGGCCAGGGTTTCTCAGCCCCAGCATTTT. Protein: CASSPARVSQPQHF.

CDR3 in amino acids: CASSLVTGGSEQYF. DNA for the CDR3: TGCGCCAGCAGCTTGGTGACAGGGGGCTCCGAGCAGTACTTC. The chain is built from TRBV5-1 and TRBJ2-7; 10 nucleotides agree with TRBD1. Germline lookup yields CDR1 SGHRS and CDR2 YFSETQ. This CDR3 is 14 amino acids long. The J segment lost 6 bases and the V segment lost 0 bases, leaving 3 bases of the junction unmatched.

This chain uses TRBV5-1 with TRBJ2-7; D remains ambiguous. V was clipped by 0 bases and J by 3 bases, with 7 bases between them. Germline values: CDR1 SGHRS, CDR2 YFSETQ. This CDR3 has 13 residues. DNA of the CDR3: TGCGCCAGCAGCTTGGGGCATCACTACGAGCAGTACTTC. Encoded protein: CASSLGHHYEQYF.

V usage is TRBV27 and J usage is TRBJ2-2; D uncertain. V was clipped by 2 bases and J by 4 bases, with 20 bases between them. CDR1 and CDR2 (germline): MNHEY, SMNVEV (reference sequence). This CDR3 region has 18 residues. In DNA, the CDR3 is TGTGCCAGCAGTTTAGACTTCCCCGACGGCAGATTCACCGGGGAGCTGTTTTTT. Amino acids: CASSLDFPDGRFTGELFF.

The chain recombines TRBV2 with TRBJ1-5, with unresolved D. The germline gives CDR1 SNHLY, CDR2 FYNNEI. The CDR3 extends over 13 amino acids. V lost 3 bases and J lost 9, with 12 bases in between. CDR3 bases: TGTGCCAGCAGTGACCCGGCGCGGGGGCCCCAGCATTTT. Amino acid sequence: CASSDPARGPQHF. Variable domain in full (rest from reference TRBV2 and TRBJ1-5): EPEVTQTPSHQVTQMGQEVILRCVPISNHLYFYWYRQILGQKVEFLVSFYNNEISEKSEIFDDQFSVERPDGSNFTLKIRSTKLEDSAMYFCASSDPARGPQHFGDGTRLSIL.

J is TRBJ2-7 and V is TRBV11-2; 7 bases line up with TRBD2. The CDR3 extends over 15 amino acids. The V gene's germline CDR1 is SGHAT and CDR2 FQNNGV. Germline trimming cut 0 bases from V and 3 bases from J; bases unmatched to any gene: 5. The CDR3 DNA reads TGTGCCAGCAGCTTAGAAGGACTAGACTACTACGAGCAGTACTTC. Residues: CASSLEGLDYYEQYF.

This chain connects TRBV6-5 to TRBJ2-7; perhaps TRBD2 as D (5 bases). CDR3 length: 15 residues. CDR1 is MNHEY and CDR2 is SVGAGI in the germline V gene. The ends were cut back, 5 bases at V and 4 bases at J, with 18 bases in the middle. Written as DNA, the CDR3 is TGTGCCAGCAGTCCCAGAGGAGGACGGTCATACGAGCAGTACTTC. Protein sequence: CASSPRGGRSYEQYF.

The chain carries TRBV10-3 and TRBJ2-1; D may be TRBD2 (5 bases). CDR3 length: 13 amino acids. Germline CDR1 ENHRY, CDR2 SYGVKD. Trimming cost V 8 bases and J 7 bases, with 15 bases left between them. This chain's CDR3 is CAIRDGLLNEQFF. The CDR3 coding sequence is TGTGCCATCCGAGACGGACTGCTTAATGAGCAGTTCTTC.

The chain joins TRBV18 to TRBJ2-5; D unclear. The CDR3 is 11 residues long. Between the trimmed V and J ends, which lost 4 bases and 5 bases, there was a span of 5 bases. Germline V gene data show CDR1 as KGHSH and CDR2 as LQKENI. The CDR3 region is CASSLLETQYF. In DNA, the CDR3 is TGTGCCAGCTCACTACTGGAGACCCAGTACTTC.

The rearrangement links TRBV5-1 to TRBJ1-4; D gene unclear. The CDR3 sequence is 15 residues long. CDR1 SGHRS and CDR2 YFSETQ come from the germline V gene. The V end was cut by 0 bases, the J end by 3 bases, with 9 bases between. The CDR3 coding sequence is TGCGCCAGCAGCTTGGCGAGCGTGGCTAATGAAAAACTGTTTTTT. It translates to CASSLASVANEKLFF.

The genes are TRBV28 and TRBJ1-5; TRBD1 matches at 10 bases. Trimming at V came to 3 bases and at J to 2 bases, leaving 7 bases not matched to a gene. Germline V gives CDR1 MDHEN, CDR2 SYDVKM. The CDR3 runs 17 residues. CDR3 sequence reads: CASSLTGGLSGNQPQHF. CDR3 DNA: TGTGCCAGCAGTTTGACAGGGGGCTTAAGTGGCAATCAGCCCCAGCATTTT.

The CDR3 protein is CASRGTSLYEQFF. CDR3 sequence (DNA): TGTGCCAGTAGGGGGACTAGCTTGTATGAGCAGTTCTTC. The rearrangement links TRBV19 to TRBJ2-1; 9 bases fit TRBD2. The CDR3 sequence is 13 residues long. CDR1 and CDR2 (germline): LNHDA, SQIVND (reference sequence). Trimming took 6 bases from V and 8 from J; bases not matched to a gene: 5.

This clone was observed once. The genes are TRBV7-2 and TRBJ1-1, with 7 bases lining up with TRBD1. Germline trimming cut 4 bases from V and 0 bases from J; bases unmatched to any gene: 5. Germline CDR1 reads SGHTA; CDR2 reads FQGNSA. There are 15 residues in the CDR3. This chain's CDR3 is CASSSTGALNTEAFF. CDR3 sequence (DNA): TGTGCCAGCAGCTCCACAGGGGCCCTGAACACTGAAGCTTTCTTT.

The CDR3 is CSASQQGYEQYF. CDR3 coding DNA: TGCAGTGCTAGTCAACAGGGCTACGAGCAGTACTTC. The rearrangement uses TRBV20-1 and TRBJ2-7; perhaps TRBD1 as D (6 bases). The CDR3 length is 12 residues. Trimming took off 3 bases at V and 3 bases at J, with 9 bases between the two ends. In germline, CDR1 is DFQATT, CDR2 SNEGSKA (reference sequence).

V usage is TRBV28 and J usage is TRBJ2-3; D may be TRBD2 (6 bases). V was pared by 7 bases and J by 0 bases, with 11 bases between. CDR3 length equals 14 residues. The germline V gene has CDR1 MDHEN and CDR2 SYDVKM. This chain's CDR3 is CASMSGGSTDTQYF. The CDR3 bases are TGTGCCAGCATGTCCGGAGGGAGCACAGATACGCAGTATTTT.

The CDR3 sequence is CAWGVPAGLMFF. The CDR3 DNA is TGTGCCTGGGGGGTCCCAGCAGGGTTGATGTTTTTT. V is TRBV30 and J is TRBJ1-4; possibly TRBD1 for D (5 bases). V was clipped by 5 bases and J by 15 bases, with 19 bases between them. The CDR3 is 12 amino acids. Germline-derived CDR1 and CDR2 are GTSNPN and SVGIG (reference sequence).

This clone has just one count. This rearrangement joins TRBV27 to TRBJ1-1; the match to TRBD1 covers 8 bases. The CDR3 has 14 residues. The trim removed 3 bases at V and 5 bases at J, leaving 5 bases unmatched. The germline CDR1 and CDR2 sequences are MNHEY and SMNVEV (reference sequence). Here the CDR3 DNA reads TGTGCCAGCAGTTTCAGGGGGCTTAATACTGAAGCTTTCTTT. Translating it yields CASSFRGLNTEAFF.

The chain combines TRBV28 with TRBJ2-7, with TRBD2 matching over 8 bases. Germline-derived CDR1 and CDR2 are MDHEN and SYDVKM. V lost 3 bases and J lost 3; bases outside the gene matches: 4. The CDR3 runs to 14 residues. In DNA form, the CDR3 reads TGTGCCAGCAGTTTGCGGCGGGAGGTCTACGAGCAGTACTTC. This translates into CASSLRREVYEQYF. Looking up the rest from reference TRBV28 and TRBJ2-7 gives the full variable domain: DVKVTQSSRYLVKRTGEKVFLECVQDMDHENMFWYRQDPGLGLRLIYFSYDVKMKEKGDIPEGYSVSREKKERFSLILESASTNQTSMYLCASSLRREVYEQYFGPGTRLTVT.

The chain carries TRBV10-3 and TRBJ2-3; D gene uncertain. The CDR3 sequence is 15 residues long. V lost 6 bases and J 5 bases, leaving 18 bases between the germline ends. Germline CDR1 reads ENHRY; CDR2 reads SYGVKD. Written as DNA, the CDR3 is TGTGCCATCAGCCGCAAGCATCGCCCCGAAGATACGCAGTATTTT. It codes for CAISRKHRPEDTQYF.